A single sample gave rise to the 9 T cell receptor beta chains below, sequenced in a study of blood T cells in healthy people across ages. The second PCR ran about 7 to 12 cycles with a sample-barcoded 5' primer and J-beta primers. One entry per CDR3 protein, called by TCRdb with MiXCR from the 5' RACE reads. This sample has 700,000 to 950,000 distinct CDR3 sequences, with roughly 50% found just once. The sequenced sample consisted of blood. The source is a man aged 25-40 years in good health.

The table lists this clonotype with a count of one. The chain has TRBV4-3 and TRBJ2-1; D might be TRBD2 (6 bases). The V end lost 4 bases, the J end lost 6 bases, and 16 bases lay between the germline ends. The CDR3 spans 15 residues. Per the germline V gene, CDR1 is LGHNA and CDR2 is YSLEER. The DNA for the CDR3 is TGCGCCAGCAGCCCAACGAGCGGAGGGGTCAATGAGCAGTTCTTC. Protein: CASSPTSGGVNEQFF.

The V call is TRBV25-1, the J call TRBJ2-5, with TRBD1 identical over 11 bases. CDR1 is MGHDK, CDR2 SYGVNS, per germline. The V and J ends lost 2 bases and 5 bases, in that order; junction bases with no gene match: 4. This CDR3 contains 15 residues. The CDR3 here is CASSEGQGARETQYF. The CDR3 bases are TGTGCCAGCAGTGAAGGACAGGGGGCTCGGGAGACCCAGTACTTC.

This clonotype was seen a handful of times. The rearrangement links TRBV6-2 or TRBV6-3 to TRBJ1-1; D is ambiguous. The ends were cut back, 7 bases at V and 7 bases at J, with 19 bases in the middle. The CDR3 is 14 residues long. Germline V gene lookup returns CDR1 MNHEY and CDR2 SVGEGT. The CDR3 nucleotides read TGTGCCAGCACCAGTAGTAAGGACGCGGGTGAAGCTTTCTTT. Encoded protein: CASTSSKDAGEAFF.

The chain uses TRBV20-1 and TRBJ1-2, with D possibly TRBD1 on 5 matching bases. Trimming cost V 5 bases and J 8 bases, with 18 bases left between them. The length of the CDR3 is 13 residues. CDR1 DFQATT and CDR2 SNEGSKA come from the germline V gene (reference sequence). DNA of the CDR3: TGCAGTGCTGGATGGACGGACACTCGCGGCTACACCTTC. Amino acid sequence: CSAGWTDTRGYTF.

This clonotype has only one observation. The chain links TRBV5-1 to TRBJ2-1; 10 nucleotides line up with TRBD2. Germline CDR1 and CDR2: SGHRS and YFSETQ. Trimming removed 5 bases from V and 4 bases from J; junction bases left unmatched: 6. The CDR3 contains 15 residues. CDR3 region: CASSLAGGMYNEQFF. Here the CDR3 DNA reads TGCGCCAGCAGTTTAGCGGGAGGAATGTACAATGAGCAGTTCTTC.

The V gene is TRBV30, the J gene TRBJ2-5; either TRBD1 or TRBD2 may supply D (5 bases each). The CDR3 is 15 amino acids. The V end was cut by 5 bases, the J end by 3 bases, with 19 bases between. Germline CDR1 reads GTSNPN; CDR2 reads SVGIG (reference sequence). For the CDR3, the DNA is TGTGCCTGGGCTCCCCTCGGGGCTGATGAAGAGACCCAGTACTTC. Residues: CAWAPLGADEETQYF.

The V call is TRBV7-2, the J call TRBJ2-7; TRBD2 agrees at 10 bases. There are 18 residues in the CDR3. V lost 2 bases, J lost 0 bases, and 10 bases stayed unmatched. Germline CDR1 reads SGHTA; CDR2 reads FQGNSA. CDR3 sequence reads: CASSLKGLAKILSYEQYF. CDR3 bases: TGTGCCAGCAGCTTAAAGGGACTAGCGAAGATACTCTCCTACGAGCAGTACTTC.

V and J are TRBV7-8 and TRBJ1-6; D gene uncertain. CDR1 and CDR2 from the germline V gene are SGHVS and FQNEAQ. This CDR3 has 13 amino acids. Trimming pared 3 bases from V and 7 bases from J, leaving 7 bases between. The CDR3 reads CASSLTENSPLHF. DNA of the CDR3: TGTGCCAGCAGCTTGACGGAGAATTCACCCCTCCACTTT.

This clonotype was detected only a few times. The chain has TRBV29-1 and TRBJ1-2; D is undetermined. This CDR3 comprises 12 residues. Trimming shortened V by 5 bases and J by 2 bases, and 9 bases separated the two germline ends. Germline-derived CDR1 and CDR2 are SQVTM and ANQGSEA. The CDR3 reads CSVFGRNYGYTF. As DNA, the CDR3 is TGCAGCGTTTTTGGAAGGAACTATGGCTACACCTTC.